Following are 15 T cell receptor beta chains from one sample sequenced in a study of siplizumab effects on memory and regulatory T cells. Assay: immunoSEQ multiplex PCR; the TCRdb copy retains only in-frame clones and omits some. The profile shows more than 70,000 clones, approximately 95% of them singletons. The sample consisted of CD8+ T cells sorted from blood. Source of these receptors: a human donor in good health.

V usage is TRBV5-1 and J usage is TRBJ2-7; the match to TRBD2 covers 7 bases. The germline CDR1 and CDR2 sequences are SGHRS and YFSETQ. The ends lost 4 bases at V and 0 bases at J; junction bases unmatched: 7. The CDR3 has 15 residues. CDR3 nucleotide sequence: TGCGCCAGCAGCCCTACTAGCGCCCGCTCCTACGAGCAGTACTTC. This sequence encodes CASSPTSARSYEQYF.

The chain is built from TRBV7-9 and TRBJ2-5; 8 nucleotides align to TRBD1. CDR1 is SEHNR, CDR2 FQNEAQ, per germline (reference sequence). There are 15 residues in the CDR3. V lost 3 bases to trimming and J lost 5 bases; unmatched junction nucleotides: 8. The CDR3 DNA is TGTGCCAGCAGCTTCGGGACAGGCGAGGAGGAGACCCAGTACTTC. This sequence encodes CASSFGTGEEETQYF.

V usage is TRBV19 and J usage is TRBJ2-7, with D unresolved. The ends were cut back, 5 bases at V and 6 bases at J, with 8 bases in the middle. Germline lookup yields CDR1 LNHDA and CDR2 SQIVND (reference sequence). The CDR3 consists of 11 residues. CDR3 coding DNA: TGTGCCAGTAGTGTCTTGGGCGAGCAGTACTTC. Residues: CASSVLGEQYF. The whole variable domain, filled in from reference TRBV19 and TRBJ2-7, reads DGGITQSPKYLFRKEGQNVTLSCEQNLNHDAMYWYRQDPGQGLRLIYYSQIVNDFQKGDIAEGYSVSREKKESFPLTVTSAQKNPTAFYLCASSVLGEQYFGPGTRLTVT.

Written as DNA, the CDR3 is TGTGCCAGCAGTTCCGGGCCCTGGTTGGAAGATACGCAGTATTTT. Translated, it gives CASSSGPWLEDTQYF. The chain recombines TRBV6-6 with TRBJ2-3, with unresolved D. Germline CDR1 reads MNHNY; CDR2 reads SVGAGI (reference sequence). This CDR3 region has 15 residues. With 4 bases removed from V and 5 bases from J, the gap between germline ends came to 16 bases.

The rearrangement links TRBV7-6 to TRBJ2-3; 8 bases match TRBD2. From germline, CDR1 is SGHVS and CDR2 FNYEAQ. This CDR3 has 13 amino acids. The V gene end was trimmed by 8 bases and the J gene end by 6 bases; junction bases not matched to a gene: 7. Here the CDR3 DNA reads TGTGCCAGCGCAGCGGGAGTGTTGGATACGCAGTATTTT. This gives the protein CASAAGVLDTQYF.

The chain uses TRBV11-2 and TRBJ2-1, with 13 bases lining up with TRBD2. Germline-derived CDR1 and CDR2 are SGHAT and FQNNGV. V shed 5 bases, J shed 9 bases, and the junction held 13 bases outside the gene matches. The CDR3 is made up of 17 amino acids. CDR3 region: CASSPFRGTSGTGEQFF. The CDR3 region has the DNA TGTGCCAGCAGCCCTTTTCGCGGGACTAGCGGGACTGGTGAGCAGTTCTTC.

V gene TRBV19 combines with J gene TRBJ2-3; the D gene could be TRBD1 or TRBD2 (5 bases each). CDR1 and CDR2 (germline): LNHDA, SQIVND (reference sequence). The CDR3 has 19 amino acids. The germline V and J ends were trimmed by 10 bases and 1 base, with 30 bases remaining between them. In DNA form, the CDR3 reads TGTGCCACCAAGAACCTGCGGGTCTCATTTGTGGGGGGCACAGATACGCAGTATTTT. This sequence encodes CATKNLRVSFVGGTDTQYF. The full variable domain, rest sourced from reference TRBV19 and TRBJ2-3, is DGGITQSPKYLFRKEGQNVTLSCEQNLNHDAMYWYRQDPGQGLRLIYYSQIVNDFQKGDIAEGYSVSREKKESFPLTVTSAQKNPTAFYLCATKNLRVSFVGGTDTQYFGPGTRLTVL.

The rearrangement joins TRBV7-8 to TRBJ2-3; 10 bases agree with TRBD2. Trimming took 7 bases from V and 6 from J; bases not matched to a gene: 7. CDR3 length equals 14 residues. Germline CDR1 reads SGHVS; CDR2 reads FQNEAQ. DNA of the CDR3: TGTGCCAGCACCCACAGCGGGAGGGGGGATACGCAGTATTTT. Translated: CASTHSGRGDTQYF.

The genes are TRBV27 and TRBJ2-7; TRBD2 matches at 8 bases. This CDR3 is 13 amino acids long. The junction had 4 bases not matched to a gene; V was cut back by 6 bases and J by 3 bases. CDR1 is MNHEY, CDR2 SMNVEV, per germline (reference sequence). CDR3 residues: CASRGLGHYEQYF. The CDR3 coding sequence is TGTGCCAGCAGGGGACTAGGTCACTACGAGCAGTACTTC.

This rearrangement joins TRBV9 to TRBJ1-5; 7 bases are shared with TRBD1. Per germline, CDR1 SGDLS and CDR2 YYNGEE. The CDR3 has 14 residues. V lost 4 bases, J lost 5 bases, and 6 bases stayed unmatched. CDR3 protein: CASSTDTGDQPQHF. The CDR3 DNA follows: TGTGCCAGCAGCACTGACACAGGGGATCAGCCCCAGCATTTT.

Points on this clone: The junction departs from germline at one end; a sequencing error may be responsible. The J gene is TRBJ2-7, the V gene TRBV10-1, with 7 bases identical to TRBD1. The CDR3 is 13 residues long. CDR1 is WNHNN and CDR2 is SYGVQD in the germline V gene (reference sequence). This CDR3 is CAVDRQGVYKQYF. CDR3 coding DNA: TGCGCAGTCGACCGGCAGGGGGTCTACAAGCAGTACTTC.

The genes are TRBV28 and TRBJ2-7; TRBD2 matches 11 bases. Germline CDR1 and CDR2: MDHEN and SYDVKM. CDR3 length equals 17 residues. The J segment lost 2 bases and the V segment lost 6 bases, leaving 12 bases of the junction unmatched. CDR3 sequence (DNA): TGTGCCAGCAGCCCCGGACTAGCGGGTCTCCTAACCTACGAGCAGTACTTC. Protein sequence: CASSPGLAGLLTYEQYF.

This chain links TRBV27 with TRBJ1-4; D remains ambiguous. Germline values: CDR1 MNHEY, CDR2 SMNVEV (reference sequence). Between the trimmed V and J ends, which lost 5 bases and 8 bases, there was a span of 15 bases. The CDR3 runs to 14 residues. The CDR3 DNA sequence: TGTGCCAGCAGTCCCCTGGCAAAGACCGAAAAACTGTTTTTT. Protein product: CASSPLAKTEKLFF.

Written as DNA, the CDR3 is TGCGCCAGCAGCTGGGCGGGAGAAGGTACCGGGGAGCTGTTTTTT. Translation: CASSWAGEGTGELFF. V gene TRBV5-1 combines with J gene TRBJ2-2; TRBD2 matches at 7 bases. Germline V lookup: CDR1 SGHRS, CDR2 YFSETQ. With 3 bases clipped from V and 5 bases from J, the junction kept 7 bases outside the gene matches. This CDR3 comprises 15 residues.

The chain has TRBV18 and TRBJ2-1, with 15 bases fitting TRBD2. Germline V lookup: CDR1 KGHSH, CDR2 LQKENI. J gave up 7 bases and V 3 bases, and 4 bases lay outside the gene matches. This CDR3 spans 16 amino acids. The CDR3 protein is CASSPGLAGGGNEQFF. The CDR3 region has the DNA TGTGCCAGCTCACCGGGACTAGCGGGAGGAGGGAATGAGCAGTTCTTC.